This entry lists 24 T cell receptor beta chains sequenced from one sample in a study of human T cells and chemical hapten exposure. Time point in this sample: patch test 3, about 24 weeks after DPC sensitization. Stated treatment: therapeutic diphenylcyclopropenone sensitization with weekly scalp DPC. MiXCR was run by TCRdb on the RACE reads, yielding one entry per CDR3 protein. The data show roughly 90,000 distinct CDR3 sequences, roughly 10% seen once. This specimen was whole blood, taken in connection with sensitization to the hapten diphenylcyclopropenone (DPC). These receptors all stem from a young woman with alopecia areata. Some clones in this sample may be carry-over from other donors' samples.

The chain recombines TRBV5-8 with TRBJ1-2; the D is unclear. The CDR3 extends over 13 amino acids. Germline CDR1 SGHTS, CDR2 YDEGEE. V was pared by 7 bases and J by 2 bases, with 12 bases between. In nucleotides, the CDR3 is TGTGCCAGCCTCACGGGGAGAAACTATGGCTACACCTTC. Its translation is CASLTGRNYGYTF.

This clonotype has only a few counts. This sequence joins TRBV29-1 and TRBJ2-2; the match to TRBD2 covers 8 bases. V was clipped by 4 bases and J by 2 bases; unmatched bases: 9. This CDR3 comprises 16 residues. Germline V lookup: CDR1 SQVTM, CDR2 ANQGSEA. Here the CDR3 DNA reads TGCAGCGTTGGTCGGGGAGCGGGAGTAAACACCGGGGAGCTGTTTTTT. Protein product: CSVGRGAGVNTGELFF.

This clonotype showed up many times. The chain carries TRBV20-1 and TRBJ2-6, with D perhaps assigned TRBD1 or TRBD2 (5 bases each). The CDR3 runs to 16 residues. The germline V gene has CDR1 DFQATT and CDR2 SNEGSKA (reference sequence). The germline V and J ends were trimmed by 6 bases and 1 base, with 16 bases remaining between them. The CDR3 loop reads CSAPDKERSGANVLTF. The CDR3 DNA follows: TGCAGTGCCCCGGACAAGGAGCGGTCTGGGGCCAACGTCCTGACTTTC.

This clonotype was detected only a few times. The chain carries TRBV5-1 and TRBJ1-1; D gene uncertain. V was pared by 0 bases and J by 1 base, with 7 bases between. The CDR3 is made up of 14 amino acids. The germline gives CDR1 SGHRS, CDR2 YFSETQ. The CDR3 loop reads CASSLGPENTEAFF. The CDR3 nucleotides are TGCGCCAGCAGCTTGGGGCCGGAGAACACTGAAGCTTTCTTT.

This clonotype was seen more than once but under ten times. The chain carries TRBV14 and TRBJ1-1; maybe TRBD1 (5 bases). Germline values: CDR1 SGHDN, CDR2 FVKESK. Trimming took 1 base from V and 3 from J, leaving 21 bases between them. This CDR3 has 18 residues. The CDR3 coding sequence is TGTGCCAGCAGCCAAGCTATCAGGGTCTCCACTCGGGACACTGAAGCTTTCTTT. It specifies CASSQAIRVSTRDTEAFF.

This clonotype was counted at least ten times. The chain recombines TRBV11-2 with TRBJ1-2; a possible D gene is TRBD1 (5 bases). The CDR3 runs 12 residues. Trimming shortened V by 6 bases and J by 8 bases, and 13 bases separated the two germline ends. CDR1 is SGHAT and CDR2 is FQNNGV in the germline V gene. The CDR3 coding sequence is TGTGCCAGCAGTCCACCGGGGGGAGGCTACACCTTC. This encodes CASSPPGGGYTF.

This clonotype was seen ten or more times. The rearrangement joins TRBV6-2 or TRBV6-3 to TRBJ2-5; TRBD2 agrees at 11 bases. Germline V CDR1 and CDR2: MNHEY, SVGEGT. The CDR3 is 15 residues long. J lost 1 base, V lost 2 bases, and 0 bases had no gene match. CDR3 nucleotides: TGTGCCAGCAGTTACGGGACTAGCGGCCAAGAGACCCAGTACTTC. Protein: CASSYGTSGQETQYF.

This clonotype was counted a few times. V and J are TRBV6-1 and TRBJ1-4, with TRBD1 matching over 8 bases. Germline CDR1 reads MNHNS; CDR2 reads SASEGT. This CDR3 has 14 amino acids. Losses at the gene ends were 6 bases for V and 6 bases for J; bases not matched to a gene: 6. CDR3 protein: CASSPDRADEKLFF. The DNA for the CDR3 is TGTGCCAGCAGCCCGGACAGGGCGGATGAAAAACTGTTTTTT.

This clonotype was recorded many times. The V gene is TRBV6-2 or TRBV6-3, the J gene TRBJ2-1; 7 positions match TRBD2. This CDR3 is 16 amino acids long. V shed 6 bases and J 6 bases; nucleotides not matched to a gene: 14. Germline CDR1 reads MNHEY; CDR2 reads SVGEGT. CDR3 sequence reads: CASSLRSGVQTNEQFF. CDR3 DNA sequence: TGTGCCAGCAGCTTAAGAAGCGGGGTCCAGACCAATGAGCAGTTCTTC.

Ten or more counts support this clonotype. The CDR3 nucleotides are TGTGCCATCAGTGAGTTTAGACTTAACTACAATGAGCAGTTCTTC. This codes for CAISEFRLNYNEQFF. The chain joins TRBV10-3 to TRBJ2-1; no clear D. The CDR3 has 15 residues. CDR1 is ENHRY and CDR2 is SYGVKD in the germline V gene. Trimming took off 1 base at V and 3 bases at J, with 10 bases between the two ends.

The table lists this clonotype with many counts. In DNA, the CDR3 is TGCAGTGCTAGAGACGACAATAGCGGAAAAGAGACCCAGTACTTC. Translation: CSARDDNSGKETQYF. The gene calls are TRBV20-1 and TRBJ2-5; D is possibly TRBD2 (6 bases). V lost 0 bases, J lost 3 bases, and 14 bases lay in between. Per germline, CDR1 DFQATT and CDR2 SNEGSKA (reference sequence). The CDR3 is 15 amino acids.

This clonotype was counted many times. V usage is TRBV18 and J usage is TRBJ2-7; D is uncertain. This CDR3 region has 14 residues. In germline, CDR1 is KGHSH, CDR2 LQKENI. The germline V and J ends were trimmed by 3 bases and 2 bases, with 11 bases remaining between them. The DNA for the CDR3 is TGTGCCAGCTCACCCCCGGACGCACCCTACGAGCAGTACGTC. Protein product: CASSPPDAPYEQYV.

This clonotype occurred many times. This chain links TRBV29-1 with TRBJ2-7; a weak D match, TRBD2 (6 bases). Looked up from germline, CDR1 is SQVTM and CDR2 is ANQGSEA. This CDR3 is built from 12 residues. V lost 7 bases to trimming and J lost 4 bases, with 14 bases between them. CDR3 amino acids: CSGGDWSYEQYF. Here the CDR3 DNA reads TGCAGCGGGGGGGACTGGTCTTACGAGCAGTACTTC.

The chain carries TRBV19 and TRBJ1-6, with D unresolved. This CDR3 is built from 13 residues. V lost 4 bases to trimming and J lost 10 bases, with 11 bases between them. The V gene's germline CDR1 is LNHDA and CDR2 SQIVND (reference sequence). CDR3 DNA: TGTGCCAGTAGTAAGATGGAGGAGTCACCCCTCCACTTT. Its translation: CASSKMEESPLHF. The entire variable domain, with the rest obtained from reference TRBV19 and TRBJ1-6, is as follows: DGGITQSPKYLFRKEGQNVTLSCEQNLNHDAMYWYRQDPGQGLRLIYYSQIVNDFQKGDIAEGYSVSREKKESFPLTVTSAQKNPTAFYLCASSKMEESPLHFGNGTRLTVT.

V and J are TRBV3-1 and TRBJ2-1; 8 nucleotides align to TRBD2. V was pared by 3 bases and J by 6 bases, with 7 bases of the junction left unmatched. Germline CDR1 and CDR2: LGHDT and YNNKEL (reference sequence). The CDR3 extends over 15 amino acids. CDR3 amino acids: CASSHSGGVFNEQFF. CDR3 in DNA: TGTGCCAGCAGCCACAGCGGGGGTGTGTTCAATGAGCAGTTCTTC.

In this sample, this clonotype turned up many times. This chain connects TRBV4-2 to TRBJ2-3, with D uncertain. The CDR3 extends over 12 amino acids. Trimming took off 0 bases at V and 5 bases at J, with 3 bases between the two ends. Per the germline V gene, CDR1 is LGHNA and CDR2 is YNFKEQ. For the CDR3, the DNA is TGTGCCAGCAGCCAAGAAGTAGATACGCAGTATTTT. Protein sequence: CASSQEVDTQYF.

This clonotype was counted at least ten times. This chain links TRBV24-1 with TRBJ1-5; D is unresolved. CDR3 length equals 15 residues. Per the germline V gene, CDR1 is KGHDR and CDR2 is SFDVKD. V was pared by 4 bases and J by 9 bases, with 18 bases between. CDR3 DNA sequence: TGTGCCACCAGTGACCCCGACGGTCCCCATGGGCCCCAGCATTTT. Its protein product is CATSDPDGPHGPQHF.

This clonotype was recorded a few times. The chain joins TRBV4-3 to TRBJ1-5; D is unresolved. Trimming took 0 bases from V and 0 from J, leaving 6 bases between them. This CDR3 region has 15 residues. CDR1 is LGHNA and CDR2 is YSLEER in the germline V gene. The DNA for the CDR3 is TGCGCCAGCAGCCAAGATCTGTATAGCAATCAGCCCCAGCATTTT. This translates into CASSQDLYSNQPQHF.

To note about this clonotype: This could be a read error, since a much larger clone is one nucleotide away. The rearrangement joins TRBV7-2 to TRBJ1-5; no definite D call. CDR1 SGHTA and CDR2 FQGNSA come from the germline V gene. CDR3 size: 13 residues. This CDR3 reads CASSLRTDQPQQF. CDR3 coding DNA: TGTGCCAGCAGCTTACGGACCGATCAGCCCCAGCAATTT.

The chain employs TRBV10-3 and TRBJ1-2; 7 nucleotides match TRBD1. CDR3 length equals 16 residues. The V segment lost 0 bases and the J segment 3 bases; nucleotides outside the gene matches: 7. Germline V gene sequence: CDR1 ENHRY, CDR2 SYGVKD. In DNA form, the CDR3 reads TGTGCCATCAGTGAGTCGGCCACAGGGGTTTACTATGGCTACACCTTC. It specifies CAISESATGVYYGYTF.

This clonotype showed up just a few times. The chain is built from TRBV7-9 and TRBJ2-3; no definite D call. Trimming removed 1 base from V and 4 bases from J, with 6 bases in between. The germline CDR1 and CDR2 sequences are SEHNR and FQNEAQ (reference sequence). The CDR3 spans 13 residues. CDR3 protein: CASSLGWADTQYF. The CDR3 DNA follows: TGTGCCAGCAGCTTAGGTTGGGCAGATACGCAGTATTTT.

This clonotype was seen at least ten times. The genes are TRBV29-1 and TRBJ2-1; 7 nucleotides agree with TRBD1. J gave up 2 bases and V 6 bases, and 4 bases lay outside the gene matches. The CDR3 runs to 13 residues. Germline assignment: CDR1 SQVTM and CDR2 ANQGSEA. CDR3 coding DNA: TGCAGCGTCGCCGGGACAGCCTACAATGAGCAGTTCTTC. Translating it yields CSVAGTAYNEQFF.

This clonotype was seen repeatedly, ten times or more. V gene TRBV7-2 combines with J gene TRBJ2-7, with D perhaps TRBD2 (5 bases). CDR3 size: 14 residues. Per the germline V gene, CDR1 is SGHTA and CDR2 is FQGNSA. V shed 1 base and J shed 4 bases, with 11 bases lying between them. The DNA for the CDR3 is TGTGCCAGCAGCTTAGTGGGAGCAGTATACGAGCAGTACTTC. Protein: CASSLVGAVYEQYF.

The chain uses TRBV3-1 and TRBJ2-7, with 7 bases fitting TRBD1. Germline values: CDR1 LGHDT, CDR2 YNNKEL (reference sequence). This CDR3 contains 15 residues. V lost 1 base and J lost 2; bases outside the gene matches: 5. Here the CDR3 reads CASSQGPQGAYEQYV. Written as DNA, the CDR3 is TGTGCCAGCAGCCAAGGCCCGCAGGGGGCCTACGAGCAGTACGTC.